This TCR beta chain was retrieved from a study of cytomegalovirus exposure and HLA in healthy donors. Study-wide results and limits: Through in vitro validation, a few CMV-associated chains were shown to be specific for CMV antigens. The study had only CMV serostatus as immune exposure information.

For this clone: Its specificity is unknown.

Deletions cut 4 bases from V and 1 base from J, with 17 bases between. CDR3 size: 16 residues. Germline V lookup: CDR1 SGHDT, CDR2 YYEEEE. In the PCR, 60 Vbeta and 13 Jbeta primers were used. Original methodology: About 10 million of 65 million to 95 million unique TCR beta chains were shared, per a later count. The table came from immunoSEQ multiplex PCR; TCRdb's copy has only in-frame clones and leaves some out. V, J and clone size are those of that table, while D and trimming were read from the DNA. There are approximately 130,000 clones in the sample; roughly four fifths occur only once, and 2.5% to 3% lies in the top ten.

The receptor comes from a boy aged 2 to 9 in good health and CMV-seronegative. Source material: PBMCs. This chain connects TRBV5-6 to TRBJ1-1, with D possibly being TRBD1 (6 bases). The CDR3 DNA sequence: TGTGCCAGCAGCCCCCGGACAGCCTGGAAGAACACTGAAGCTTTCTTT. Translated: CASSPRTAWKNTEAFF. Combining the CDR3 with reference TRBV5-6 and TRBJ1-1 gives the whole variable domain DAGVTQSPTHLIKTRGQQVTLRCSPKSGHDTVSWYQQALGQGPQFIFQYYEEEERQRGNFPDRFSGHQFPNYSSELNVNALLLGDSALYLCASSPRTAWKNTEAFFGQGTRLTVV.